This T cell receptor beta chain was sequenced in a study of beta chain features in type 1 diabetes. Study observations and caveats: Among type 1 diabetes patients, VDJ junctions had fewer insertions and more deletions. A moderate, significant TCRB CDR3 shortening appeared in type 1 diabetes across four CD4+ subsets.

V lost 6 bases and J lost 3; bases outside the gene matches: 2. Per germline, CDR1 SSHAT and CDR2 FNYEAQ (reference sequence). The CDR3 extends over 13 amino acids. There are a few counts of this clone. What it recognizes is unknown. The entirety of the isolated RNA underwent reverse transcription, so expressed TCRB transcripts were sequenced. TCRdb's table, derived via immunoSEQ multiplex PCR, lists solely in-frame clones and lacks some. Among 200,000 to 250,000 clones listed, around 26% were seen once. The chain carries TRBV7-7 and TRBJ2-1; 7 bases line up with TRBD2. The specimen was central memory CD4+ T cells from blood. This TCR came from a man aged 30 to 45 in good health. The DNA of the CDR3 is TGTGCCAGCAGTCGGGGGGACTACAATGAGCAGTTCTTC. This gives the protein CASSRGDYNEQFF. The variable domain in full, with the rest retrieved from reference TRBV7-7 and TRBJ2-1, is GAGVSQSPRYKVTKRGQDVTLRCDPISSHATLYWYQQALGQGPEFLTYFNYEAQPDKSGLPSDRFSAERPEGSISTLTIQRTEQRDSAMYRCASSRGDYNEQFFGPGTRLTVL.